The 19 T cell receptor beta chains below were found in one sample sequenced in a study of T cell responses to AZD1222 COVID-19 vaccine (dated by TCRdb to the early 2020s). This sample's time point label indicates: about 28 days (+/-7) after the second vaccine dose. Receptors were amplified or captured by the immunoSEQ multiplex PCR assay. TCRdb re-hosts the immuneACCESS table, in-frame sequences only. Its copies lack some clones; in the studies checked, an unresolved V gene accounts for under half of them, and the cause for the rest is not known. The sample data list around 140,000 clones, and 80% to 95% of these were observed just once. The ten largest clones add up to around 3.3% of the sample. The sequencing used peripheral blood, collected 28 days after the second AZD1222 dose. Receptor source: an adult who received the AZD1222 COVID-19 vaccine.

The DNA of the CDR3 is TGTGCCAGCAGTTTCGGGGGCAAGACCTACGAGCAGTACTTC. It is translated as CASSFGGKTYEQYF. J is TRBJ2-7 and V is TRBV27; D tentatively reads TRBD1 or TRBD2 (6 bases each). V was shortened by 3 bases and J by 2 bases, with 11 bases between the two germline ends. The CDR3 contains 14 residues. Germline CDR1 and CDR2: MNHEY and SMNVEV (reference sequence).

The CDR3 loop reads CASSWDREAEAFF. CDR3 DNA sequence: TGTGCCAGCAGCTGGGACAGGGAGGCTGAAGCTTTCTTT. The chain carries TRBV7-2 and TRBJ1-1; 9 nucleotides line up with TRBD1. The CDR3 consists of 13 residues. CDR1 SGHTA and CDR2 FQGNSA come from the germline V gene. V shed 4 bases and J 6 bases; nucleotides not matched to a gene: 3.

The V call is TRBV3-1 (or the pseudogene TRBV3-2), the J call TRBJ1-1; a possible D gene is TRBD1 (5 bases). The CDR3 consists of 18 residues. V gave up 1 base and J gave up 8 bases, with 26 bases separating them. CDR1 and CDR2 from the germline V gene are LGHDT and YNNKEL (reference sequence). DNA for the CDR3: TGTGCCAGCAGCCAAGTACTGACGCTGGTTGTTGGGGGACCCGAAGCTTTCTTT. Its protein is CASSQVLTLVVGGPEAFF.

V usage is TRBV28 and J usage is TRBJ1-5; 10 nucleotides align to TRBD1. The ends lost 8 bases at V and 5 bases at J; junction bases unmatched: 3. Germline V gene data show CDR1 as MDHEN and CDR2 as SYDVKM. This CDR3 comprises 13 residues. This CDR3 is CASGTGADQPQHF. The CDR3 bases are TGTGCCAGCGGGACAGGGGCGGATCAGCCCCAGCATTTT. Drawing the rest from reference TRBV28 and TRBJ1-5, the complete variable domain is DVKVTQSSRYLVKRTGEKVFLECVQDMDHENMFWYRQDPGLGLRLIYFSYDVKMKEKGDIPEGYSVSREKKERFSLILESASTNQTSMYLCASGTGADQPQHFGDGTRLSIL.

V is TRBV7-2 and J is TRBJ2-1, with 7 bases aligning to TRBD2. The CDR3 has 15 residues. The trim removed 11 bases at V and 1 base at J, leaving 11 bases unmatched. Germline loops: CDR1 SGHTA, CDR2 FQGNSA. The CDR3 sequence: CAGESGLGSYNEQFF. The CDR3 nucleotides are TGTGCCGGAGAGAGTGGACTAGGGTCCTACAATGAGCAGTTCTTC.

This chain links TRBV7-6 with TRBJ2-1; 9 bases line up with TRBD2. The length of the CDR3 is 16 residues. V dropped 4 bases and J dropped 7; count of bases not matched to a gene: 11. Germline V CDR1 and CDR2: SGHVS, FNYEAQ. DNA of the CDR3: TGTGCCAGCAGCTCGCGAAGCGCGGGAGGGGGGAATGAGCAGTTCTTC. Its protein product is CASSSRSAGGGNEQFF. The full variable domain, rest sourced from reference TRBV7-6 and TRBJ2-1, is GAGVSQSPRYKVTKRGQDVALRCDPISGHVSLYWYRQALGQGPEFLTYFNYEAQQDKSGLPNDRFSAERPEGSISTLTIQRTEQRDSAMYRCASSSRSAGGGNEQFFGPGTRLTVL.

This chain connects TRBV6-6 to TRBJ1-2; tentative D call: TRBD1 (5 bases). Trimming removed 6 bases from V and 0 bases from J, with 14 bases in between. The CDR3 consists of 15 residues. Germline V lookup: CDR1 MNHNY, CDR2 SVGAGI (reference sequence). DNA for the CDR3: TGTGCCAGCAGCCCGAGCGGGGGATCTAACTATGGCTACACCTTC. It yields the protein CASSPSGGSNYGYTF.

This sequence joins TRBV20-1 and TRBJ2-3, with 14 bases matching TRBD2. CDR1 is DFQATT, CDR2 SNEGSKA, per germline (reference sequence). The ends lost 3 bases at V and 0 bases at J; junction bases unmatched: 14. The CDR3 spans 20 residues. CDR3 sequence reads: CSASRGTSGSFPSSTDTQYF. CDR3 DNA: TGCAGTGCTAGTAGAGGGACTAGCGGGAGCTTTCCCTCTAGCACAGATACGCAGTATTTT.

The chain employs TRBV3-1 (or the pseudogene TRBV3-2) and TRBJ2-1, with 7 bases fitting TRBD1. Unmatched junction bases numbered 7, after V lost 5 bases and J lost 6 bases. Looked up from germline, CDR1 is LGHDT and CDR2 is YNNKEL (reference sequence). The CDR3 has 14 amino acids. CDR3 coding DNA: TGTGCCAGCAGCTCCGGGACAGCAAGCAATGAGCAGTTCTTC. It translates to CASSSGTASNEQFF.

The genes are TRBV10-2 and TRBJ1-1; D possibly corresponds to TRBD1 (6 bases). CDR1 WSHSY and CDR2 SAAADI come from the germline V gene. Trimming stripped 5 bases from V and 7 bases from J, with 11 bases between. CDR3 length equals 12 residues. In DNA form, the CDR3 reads TGCGCCAGCAGTCGACAGGCCCTTGAAGCTTTCTTT. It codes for CASSRQALEAFF.

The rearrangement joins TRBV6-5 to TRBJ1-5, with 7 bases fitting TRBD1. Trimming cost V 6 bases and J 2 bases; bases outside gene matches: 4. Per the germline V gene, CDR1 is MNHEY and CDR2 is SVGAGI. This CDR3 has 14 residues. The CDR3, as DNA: TGTGCCAGCAGGAAAACAGGGGGCAATCAGCCCCAGCATTTT. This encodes CASRKTGGNQPQHF.

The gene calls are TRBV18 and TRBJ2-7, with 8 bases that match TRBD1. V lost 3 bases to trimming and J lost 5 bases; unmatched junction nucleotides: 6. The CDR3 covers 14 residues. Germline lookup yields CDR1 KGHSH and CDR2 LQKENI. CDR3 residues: CASSPGQVVDEQYF. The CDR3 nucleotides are TGTGCCAGCTCACCGGGACAGGTAGTTGACGAGCAGTACTTC.

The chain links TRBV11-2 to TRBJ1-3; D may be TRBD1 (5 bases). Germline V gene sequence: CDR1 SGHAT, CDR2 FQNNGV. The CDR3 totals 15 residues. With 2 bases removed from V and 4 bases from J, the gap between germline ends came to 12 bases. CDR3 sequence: CASSLTGGRGNTIYF. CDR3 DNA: TGTGCCAGCAGCTTAACCGGGGGACGGGGAAACACCATATATTTT.

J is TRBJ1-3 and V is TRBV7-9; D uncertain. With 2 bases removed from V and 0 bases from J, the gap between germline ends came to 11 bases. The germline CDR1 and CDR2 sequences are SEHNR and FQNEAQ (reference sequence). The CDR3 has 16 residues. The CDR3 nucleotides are TGTGCCAGCAGCTTAAGGCAGACCTCCTCTGGAAACACCATATATTTT. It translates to CASSLRQTSSGNTIYF. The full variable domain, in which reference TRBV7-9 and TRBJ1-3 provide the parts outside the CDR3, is DTGVSQNPRHKITKRGQNVTFRCDPISEHNRLYWYRQTLGQGPEFLTYFQNEAQLEKSRLLSDRFSAERPKGSFSTLEIQRTEQGDSAMYLCASSLRQTSSGNTIYFGEGSWLTVV.

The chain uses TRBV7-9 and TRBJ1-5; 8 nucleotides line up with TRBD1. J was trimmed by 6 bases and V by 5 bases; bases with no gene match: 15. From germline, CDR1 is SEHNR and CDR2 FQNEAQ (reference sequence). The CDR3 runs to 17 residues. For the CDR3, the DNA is TGTGCCAGCAGCGGGGGGACAGGAACCTTTGAGAGTCAGCCCCAGCATTTT. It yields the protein CASSGGTGTFESQPQHF.

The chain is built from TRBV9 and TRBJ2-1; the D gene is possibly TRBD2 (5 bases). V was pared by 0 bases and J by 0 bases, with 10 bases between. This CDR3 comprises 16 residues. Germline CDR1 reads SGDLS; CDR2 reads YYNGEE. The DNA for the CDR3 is TGTGCCAGCAGCGTAGGGGAGAGACGCTCCTACAATGAGCAGTTCTTC. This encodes CASSVGERRSYNEQFF.

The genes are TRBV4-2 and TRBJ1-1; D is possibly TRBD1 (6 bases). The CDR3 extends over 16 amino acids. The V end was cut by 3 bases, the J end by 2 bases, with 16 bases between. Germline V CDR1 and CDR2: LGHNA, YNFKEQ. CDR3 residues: CASSQTPAQGNTEAFF. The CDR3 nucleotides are TGTGCCAGCAGCCAGACCCCCGCACAGGGAAACACTGAAGCTTTCTTT.

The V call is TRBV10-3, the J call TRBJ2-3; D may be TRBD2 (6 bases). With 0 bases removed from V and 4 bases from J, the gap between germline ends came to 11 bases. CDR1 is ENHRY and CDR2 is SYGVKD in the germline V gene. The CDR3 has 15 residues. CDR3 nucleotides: TGTGCCATCAGTGAGTCTGGCGGGAAAGCAGATACGCAGTATTTT. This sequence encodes CAISESGGKADTQYF.

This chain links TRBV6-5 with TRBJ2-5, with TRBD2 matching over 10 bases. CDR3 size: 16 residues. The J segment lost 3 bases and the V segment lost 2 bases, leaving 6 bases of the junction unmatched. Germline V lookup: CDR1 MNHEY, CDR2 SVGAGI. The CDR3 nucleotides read TGTGCCAGCAGTTACACCTGGACTAGCGGCAAAGAGACCCAGTACTTC. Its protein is CASSYTWTSGKETQYF.